The rows below give T cell receptor beta chains drawn from one sample of a study of shared T cell receptors in the human thymus. Generated by immunoSEQ multiplex PCR, the TCRdb table keeps only in-frame clones and is missing some. The sample lists 600,000 to 900,000 clones; 70% to 90% were seen once. This sample also appeared in a second study, on human thymus T cells.

Sequenced input: thymocytes. The receptors originated from a girl less than two years old with a congenital heart defect. Both conserved end residues are part of each CDR3. D genes are given only for firm matches. A clone size is listed for some rows: how often the clone was seen (once, few, many), or a class if it is expanded.

>TRBJ2-5|18|.|TRBD2|TRBV4-3
CASSYGLAGDSKQETQYF
TGCGCCAGCAGTTACGGACTAGCGGGGGACTCGAAACAAGAGACCCAGTACTTC
>TRBJ2-2|11|.|.|TRBV19
CASSQKGELFF
TGTGCCAGTAGTCAAAAAGGGGAGCTGTTTTTT
>TRBJ1-6|16|.|TRBD1|TRBV18
CASTITDRDNNSPLHF
TGTGCCAGCACTATCACGGACAGGGATAATAATTCACCCCTCCACTTT
>TRBJ1-1|18|few|TRBD1|TRBV29-1
CSVEKDRVVGWLNTEAFF
TGCAGCGTTGAAAAAGACAGGGTTGTGGGGTGGCTGAACACTGAAGCTTTCTTT
>TRBJ1-2|14|.|.|TRBV11-2
CASSRNGLDYGYTF
TGTGCCAGCAGCCGAAACGGGTTAGACTATGGCTACACCTTC
>TRBJ1-6|14|.|TRBD1|TRBV18
CASSPQGDNSPLHF
TGTGCCAGCTCACCCCAGGGGGATAATTCCCCCCTCCACTTT
>TRBJ1-3|14|.|TRBD1|TRBV7-6
CAGSGGPEGNTIYF
TGTGCCGGATCAGGGGGTCCGGAGGGAAACACCATATATTTT
>TRBJ1-2|12|.|TRBD1|TRBV7-3
CASSSNRGGYTF
TGTGCCAGCAGCTCAAACAGGGGTGGCTACACCTTC
>TRBJ1-1|18|.|TRBD1|TRBV4-1
CASSQGGQGFFMNTEAFF
TGCGCCAGCAGCCAGGGAGGACAGGGTTTCTTCATGAACACTGAAGCTTTCTTT
>TRBJ2-7|13|.|TRBD1|TRBV10-1
CASSGSTGREQYF
TGCGCCAGCAGTGGCTCGACAGGGCGCGAGCAGTACTTC
>TRBJ2-7|15|.|.|TRBV7-9
CASSFGRVVGYEQYF
TGTGCCAGCAGCTTTGGCAGGGTGGTAGGCTACGAGCAGTACTTC
>TRBJ2-3|14|.|.|TRBV9
CASSVGVGPDTQYF
TGTGCCAGCAGCGTAGGAGTGGGCCCAGATACGCAGTATTTT
>TRBJ2-5|13|.|.|TRBV6-5
CASREGRKETQYF
TGTGCCAGCAGGGAGGGACGGAAAGAGACCCAGTACTTC
>TRBJ2-7|15|.|TRBD1|TRBV15
CATSRGGQGADEQYF
TGTGCCACCAGCAGAGGCGGACAGGGGGCCGACGAGCAGTACTTC
>TRBJ2-7|17|.|TRBD1|TRBV4-3
CASSQDRGQGPTYEQYF
TGCGCCAGCAGCCAAGATAGGGGACAGGGGCCAACCTACGAGCAGTACTTC
>TRBJ2-6|18|.|.|TRBV7-9
CASSKSDRVLIGANVLTF
TGTGCCAGCAGCAAATCCGATAGAGTACTAATTGGGGCCAACGTCCTGACTTTC
>TRBJ1-4|14|.|TRBD1|TRBV5-1
CASSSGQGNEKLFF
TGCGCCAGCAGCTCGGGACAGGGGAATGAAAAACTGTTTTTT
>TRBJ1-5|13|few|.|TRBV9
CASSPGGRQPQHF
TGTGCCAGCAGCCCTGGGGGGAGGCAGCCCCAGCATTTT
>TRBJ1-3|14|.|TRBD1|TRBV6-1
CASRGTASGNTIYF
TGTGCCAGCAGGGGGACAGCCTCTGGAAACACCATATATTTT
>TRBJ1-1|15|once|TRBD1|TRBV6-5
CASSRGQGAEVGSFF
TGTGCCAGCAGTCGAGGACAGGGGGCTGAGGTTGGGTCTTTCTTT